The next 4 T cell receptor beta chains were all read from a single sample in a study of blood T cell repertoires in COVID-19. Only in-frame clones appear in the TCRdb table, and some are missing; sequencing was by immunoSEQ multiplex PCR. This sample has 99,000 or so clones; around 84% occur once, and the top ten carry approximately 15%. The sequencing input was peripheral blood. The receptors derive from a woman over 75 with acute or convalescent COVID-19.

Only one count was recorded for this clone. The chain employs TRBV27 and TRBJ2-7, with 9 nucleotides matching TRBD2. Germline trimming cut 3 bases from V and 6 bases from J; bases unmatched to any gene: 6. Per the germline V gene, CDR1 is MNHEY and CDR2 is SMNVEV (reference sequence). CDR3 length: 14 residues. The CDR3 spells CASSLYSGSGEQYF. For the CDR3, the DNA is TGTGCCAGCAGTTTGTATAGCGGGAGTGGCGAGCAGTACTTC.

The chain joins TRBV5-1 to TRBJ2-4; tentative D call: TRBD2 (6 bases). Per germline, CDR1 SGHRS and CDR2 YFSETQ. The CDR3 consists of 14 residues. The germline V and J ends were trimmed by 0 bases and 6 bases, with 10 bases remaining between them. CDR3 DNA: TGCGCCAGCAGCTTGGAAGGACTAATAAACATTCAGTACTTC. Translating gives CASSLEGLINIQYF.

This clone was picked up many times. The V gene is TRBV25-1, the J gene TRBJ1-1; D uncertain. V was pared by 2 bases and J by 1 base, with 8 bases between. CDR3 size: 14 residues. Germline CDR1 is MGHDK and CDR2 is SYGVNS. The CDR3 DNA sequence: TGTGCCAGCAGTGAAATACAGTCGAACACTGAAGCTTTCTTT. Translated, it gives CASSEIQSNTEAFF.

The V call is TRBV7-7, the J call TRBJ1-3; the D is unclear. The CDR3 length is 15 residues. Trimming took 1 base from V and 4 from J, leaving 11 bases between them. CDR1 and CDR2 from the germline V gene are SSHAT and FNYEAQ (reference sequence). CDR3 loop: CASSLGPGYGNTIYF. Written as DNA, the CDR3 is TGTGCCAGCAGCTTAGGTCCCGGGTACGGAAACACCATATATTTT.